A selection of T cell receptor beta chains follows, all from one sample in a study of blood T cells in healthy people across ages. Each CDR3 protein gets one entry after TCRdb re-called the 5' RACE reads with MiXCR. The table has 1.8 million or so distinct CDR3 sequences, approximately 40% seen once; the top ten hold roughly 23%. Material: blood. The receptors stem from a human donor in good health. The CDR3 runs from the conserved cysteine through the conserved F or W. The D gene is left open where the match is weak. Clone size is given for some rows only: seen once, a few or many times, or a class if the clone is expanded.

abundance	v_gene	j_gene	d_gene	CDR3nt	CDR3aa
.	TRBV4-3	TRBJ1-5	.	TGCGCCAGCAGCCAAGATTGGTATAGCAATCAGCCCCGGCATTTT	CASSQDWYSNQPRHF
.	TRBV6-6	TRBJ1-5	.	TGTGCCAGCAGAGCGAGGGAGAATCAGCCCCAGCATTTT	CASRARENQPQHF
.	TRBV21-1	TRBJ2-1	.	TGTGCCAGCAGCGAAGAAGACAGGGGCCGAAATGAGCAGTTCTTC	CASSEEDRGRNEQFF
.	TRBV20-1	TRBJ2-3	.	TGCAGTGCTGCCAGGGGCCTCCGAGATACGCAGTATTTT	CSAARGLRDTQYF
many	TRBV12-3/TRBV12-4	TRBJ1-2	.	TGTGCCAGCAGTTTAGAGAGGCGATATGGCTACACCTTC	CASSLERRYGYTF
.	TRBV7-2	TRBJ1-1	.	TGTGCCAGCACCCCGGGGGGGTGGGGCACTGAAGCTTTCTTT	CASTPGGWGTEAFF
few	TRBV20-1	TRBJ2-3	.	TGCAGTGCACCGGTCTCCCAGAAAGATACGCAGTATTTT	CSAPVSQKDTQYF
.	TRBV3-1	TRBJ2-7	.	TGTGCCAGCAGCCAAGTAGCTGGGGCACAGCAGTACTTC	CASSQVAGAQQYF
.	TRBV20-1	TRBJ1-2	.	TGCAGTGCTAGAGATCTCGCTGGCTACACCTTC	CSARDLAGYTF
.	TRBV7-2	TRBJ2-3	TRBD2	TGTGCCAGCAGCGTTTTAGCGGGGGGTGGTTCAGATACGCAGTATTTT	CASSVLAGGGSDTQYF
.	TRBV4-3	TRBJ2-7	TRBD1	TGCGCCAGCAGCCAAGACTCCGGACAGGGCTACAAGCAGTACTTC	CASSQDSGQGYKQYF
.	TRBV7-2	TRBJ1-2	.	TGTGCCAGCAGCTGGGGGGGGGTGGACTATGGCTACACCTTC	CASSWGGVDYGYTF
.	TRBV12-3/TRBV12-4	TRBJ1-5	.	TGTGCCAGCAGTTTTGTAGCCAGGGACGGGCAGCCCCAGCATTTT	CASSFVARDGQPQHF
once	TRBV5-1	TRBJ2-7	.	TGCGCCAGCAGCTGGGGGACCGCGACCTACGAGCAGTACTTC	CASSWGTATYEQYF
many	TRBV12-3/TRBV12-4	TRBJ2-7	.	TGTGCCAGCAGTGAGCTAGTCTCCCACGAGCAGTACTTC	CASSELVSHEQYF
once	TRBV20-1	TRBJ1-1	TRBD1	TGCAGTGCCTGGGACAGAGAAGCTTTCTTT	CSAWDREAFF
.	TRBV4-3	TRBJ1-1	.	TGCGCCAGCGGCCAAGGGGAATACTCGAACACTGAAGCTTTCTTT	CASGQGEYSNTEAFF
.	TRBV20-1	TRBJ2-1	.	TGCAGTGCTAGGGGCGGAGACTACTACAATGAGCAGTTCTTC	CSARGGDYYNEQFF
.	TRBV6-6	TRBJ1-4	TRBD1	TGTGCCAGCAGATTAAACAGGGGGCGAAATGAAAAACTGTTTTTT	CASRLNRGRNEKLFF
.	TRBV4-1	TRBJ2-5	TRBD2	TGCGCCAGCAGCCCCCGTGGAGGACTAGCGGGCCAAGAGACCCAGTACTTC	CASSPRGGLAGQETQYF
.	TRBV3-1	TRBJ2-6	.	TGTGCCAGCAGCCAAGAGACCAGAAGCTCTGGGGCCAACGTCCTGACTTTC	CASSQETRSSGANVLTF
.	TRBV25-1	TRBJ2-1	TRBD1	TGTGCCAGCAGTGAATATGCCCCCCGACAGGGAGCCTACAATGAGCAGTTCTTC	CASSEYAPRQGAYNEQFF